This TCR beta chain was observed in a study of human T cells and chemical hapten exposure. The study used a library that attached unique molecular identifiers to individual cDNA molecules. In the authors' methods: Counts of TCRs in each sample centred on a median of approximately 100,000 and extended from about 20,000 to 690,000. Using its own MiXCR run on the RACE reads, TCRdb lists one record per CDR3 protein. The authors' filters were not applied to this entry. Of fewer than 150,000 distinct CDR3 sequences in the sample, roughly 15% were seen once. The time point was: patch test 1, 2 weeks after DPC sensitization. Treatment specified: therapeutic diphenylcyclopropenone sensitization with weekly scalp DPC. The study extracted total RNA from unfractionated whole blood. The germline gives CDR1 LGHNA, CDR2 YSLEER. V lost 0 bases to trimming and J lost 0 bases, with 8 bases between them. CDR3 length: 15 residues.

This receptor was taken from a man younger than 30 with alopecia areata. Some clones in this sample may be carry-over from other donors' samples. The chain combines TRBV4-3 with TRBJ1-1; D is uncertain. The sequencing used whole blood, collected in connection with sensitization to the hapten diphenylcyclopropenone (DPC). The CDR3 region is CASSQDKGMNTEAFF. The CDR3 nucleotides are TGCGCCAGCAGCCAAGATAAGGGAATGAACACTGAAGCTTTCTTT.